Following are 27 T cell receptor beta chains from one sample sequenced in a study of human T cells and chemical hapten exposure. Sample time point: pre-sensitization, week 0. This sample's treatment: therapeutic diphenylcyclopropenone sensitization with weekly scalp DPC. TCRdb re-derived calls from the RACE reads in MiXCR, one entry per CDR3 protein. The data contain around 260,000 distinct CDR3 sequences, about 9.4% of them singletons. The material sequenced was whole blood, taken in connection with sensitization to the hapten diphenylcyclopropenone (DPC). The source of these receptors is a woman between 40 and 55 years old with alopecia areata. Some clones in this sample may be carry-over from other donors' samples.

In its sample, this clonotype was seen a few times. This CDR3 reads CASSRPIKSGTTNTEAFF. The CDR3 DNA follows: TGTGCCAGCAGCCGACCCATAAAATCCGGGACAACGAACACTGAAGCTTTCTTT. The chain is built from TRBV3-1 and TRBJ1-1; tentative D call: TRBD1 (6 bases). CDR1 LGHDT and CDR2 YNNKEL come from the germline V gene (reference sequence). Trimming shortened V by 4 bases and J by 1 base, and 22 bases separated the two germline ends. CDR3 length: 18 residues.

Many counts were recorded for this clonotype. The V gene is TRBV7-9, the J gene TRBJ2-2; weak D call: TRBD1 (5 bases). The CDR3 spans 14 residues. V was clipped by 4 bases and J by 8 bases, with 14 bases between them. From germline, CDR1 is SEHNR and CDR2 FQNEAQ (reference sequence). CDR3 bases: TGTGCCAGCAGCTCCGCACCAGGGATAGGGGAGCTGTTTTTT. This gives the protein CASSSAPGIGELFF. Combining the CDR3 with reference TRBV7-9 and TRBJ2-2 gives the whole variable domain DTGVSQNPRHKITKRGQNVTFRCDPISEHNRLYWYRQTLGQGPEFLTYFQNEAQLEKSRLLSDRFSAERPKGSFSTLEIQRTEQGDSAMYLCASSSAPGIGELFFGEGSRLTVL.

In its sample, this clonotype was seen a few times. The rearrangement uses TRBV20-1 and TRBJ2-1; 7 nucleotides match TRBD2. The trim removed 3 bases at V and 3 bases at J, leaving 5 bases unmatched. The length of the CDR3 is 14 residues. Germline V gene sequence: CDR1 DFQATT, CDR2 SNEGSKA (reference sequence). The CDR3 reads CSARERGYYNEQFF. The CDR3 DNA reads as TGCAGTGCTAGGGAGCGGGGATACTACAATGAGCAGTTCTTC.

This sequence joins TRBV19 and TRBJ1-2; D gene uncertain. CDR3 length equals 13 residues. Germline loops: CDR1 LNHDA, CDR2 SQIVND (reference sequence). Trimming stripped 0 bases from V and 4 bases from J, with 6 bases between. DNA for the CDR3: TGTGCCAGTAGTATAGAGGGCGTCTATGGCTACACCTTC. This translates into CASSIEGVYGYTF.

In this sample, this clonotype turned up a few times. The chain combines TRBV7-2 with TRBJ2-7; D unresolved. Looked up from germline, CDR1 is SGHTA and CDR2 is FQGNSA. The CDR3 is 12 residues long. V lost 4 bases to trimming and J lost 3 bases, with 7 bases between them. The CDR3 is CASSSSLYEQYF. The DNA of the CDR3 is TGTGCCAGCAGCTCGAGCCTCTACGAGCAGTACTTC. The entire variable domain, with the rest obtained from reference TRBV7-2 and TRBJ2-7, is as follows: GAGVSQSPSNKVTEKGKDVELRCDPISGHTALYWYRQSLGQGLEFLIYFQGNSAPDKSGLPSDRFSAERTGGSVSTLTIQRTQQEDSAVYLCASSSSLYEQYFGPGTRLTVT.

The chain couples TRBV4-1 to TRBJ2-7; tentatively, D is TRBD1 (6 bases). Germline values: CDR1 MGHRA, CDR2 YSYEKL. Trimming pared 0 bases from V and 2 bases from J, leaving 11 bases between. The CDR3 has 15 residues. CDR3 DNA sequence: TGCGCCAGCAGCCAAGACCCCCAGGGGACCTACGAGCAGTACTTC. It is translated as CASSQDPQGTYEQYF.

The chain carries TRBV28 and TRBJ2-1, with TRBD1 as a possible D gene (5 bases). This CDR3 is built from 12 residues. Germline V gene data show CDR1 as MDHEN and CDR2 as SYDVKM. V was pared by 3 bases and J by 10 bases, with 10 bases between. DNA of the CDR3: TGTGCCAGCAGTTTCCAGGGTAGCGAGCAGTTCTTC. Translating gives CASSFQGSEQFF. The whole variable domain, filled in from reference TRBV28 and TRBJ2-1, reads DVKVTQSSRYLVKRTGEKVFLECVQDMDHENMFWYRQDPGLGLRLIYFSYDVKMKEKGDIPEGYSVSREKKERFSLILESASTNQTSMYLCASSFQGSEQFFGPGTRLTVL.

The table lists this clonotype with a few counts. V and J are TRBV6-5 and TRBJ2-7; TRBD1 matches at 10 bases. CDR3 length: 15 residues. The trim removed 2 bases at V and 5 bases at J, leaving 6 bases unmatched. Germline V gives CDR1 MNHEY, CDR2 SVGAGI. In nucleotides, the CDR3 is TGTGCCAGCAGTTACACCGGGACAGGGGTTCACGAGCAGTACTTC. It specifies CASSYTGTGVHEQYF.

This clonotype was observed many times. The chain links TRBV7-2 to TRBJ1-5; D unresolved. This CDR3 region has 12 residues. Germline CDR1 is SGHTA and CDR2 is FQGNSA. Between the trimmed V and J ends, which lost 1 base and 9 bases, there was a span of 7 bases. The DNA of the CDR3 is TGTGCCAGCAGCTTAGACACCCGGCCCCAGCATTTT. Residues: CASSLDTRPQHF.

The gene calls are TRBV25-1 and TRBJ2-7; 7 nucleotides align to TRBD1. CDR1 is MGHDK and CDR2 is SYGVNS in the germline V gene. Trimming at V came to 2 bases and at J to 1 base, leaving 5 bases not matched to a gene. The CDR3 totals 15 residues. The DNA for the CDR3 is TGTGCCAGCAGTGAAGTGACAGGGAGTTCCTACGAGCAGTACTTC. Translated, it gives CASSEVTGSSYEQYF.

The table lists this clonotype with a few counts. The chain recombines TRBV28 with TRBJ2-1; D gene unclear. The CDR3 is 12 amino acids. Deletions cut 6 bases from V and 10 bases from J, with 13 bases between. CDR1 MDHEN and CDR2 SYDVKM come from the germline V gene. DNA for the CDR3: TGTGCCAGCAGCCGAACCCACCGGGAGCAGTTCTTC. This encodes CASSRTHREQFF.

In this sample, this clonotype turned up a few times. In DNA form, the CDR3 reads TGTGCCAGCACTCGGGGACAGATCGATAATTCACCCCTCCACTTT. The encoded protein is CASTRGQIDNSPLHF. The chain uses TRBV6-6 and TRBJ1-6; 7 nucleotides agree with TRBD1. V was pared by 7 bases and J by 5 bases, with 8 bases of the junction left unmatched. Germline-derived CDR1 and CDR2 are MNHNY and SVGAGI (reference sequence). This CDR3 is 15 amino acids long.

The rearrangement joins TRBV24-1 to TRBJ1-2; D is unresolved. V lost 4 bases and J 5 bases, leaving 13 bases between the germline ends. The CDR3 contains 14 residues. In germline, CDR1 is KGHDR, CDR2 SFDVKD. The CDR3 loop reads CATSDPTVLYGYTF. In DNA form, the CDR3 reads TGTGCCACCAGTGACCCTACAGTATTATATGGCTACACCTTC.

This clonotype was counted between two and nine times. The chain joins TRBV29-1 to TRBJ2-2, with unresolved D. Looked up from germline, CDR1 is SQVTM and CDR2 is ANQGSEA. The CDR3 runs 14 residues. V dropped 7 bases and J dropped 2 bases, with 14 bases sitting between them. The CDR3 DNA follows: TGCAGCGCTCTGGAGAACAGAAACACCGGGGAGCTGTTTTTT. Its protein product is CSALENRNTGELFF.

The table lists this clonotype with a few counts. This sequence joins TRBV25-1 and TRBJ2-7, with D perhaps TRBD1 or TRBD2 (6 bases each). CDR3 length: 13 amino acids. The V gene lost 5 bases and the J gene lost 6 bases, with 14 bases spanning the gap. Per germline, CDR1 MGHDK and CDR2 SYGVNS. DNA of the CDR3: TGTGCCAGCAGTTACGGCGGGACATTCGAGCAGTACTTC. Protein product: CASSYGGTFEQYF.

This chain links TRBV5-6 with TRBJ2-7; a weak D match, TRBD1 (6 bases). Per germline, CDR1 SGHDT and CDR2 YYEEEE. The V gene lost 4 bases and the J gene lost 3 bases, with 14 bases spanning the gap. CDR3 length: 14 residues. The CDR3 loop is CASSRRDTYYEQYF. The CDR3 nucleotides are TGTGCCAGCAGCCGAAGGGACACTTACTACGAGCAGTACTTC. Full variable domain (remainder filled in from reference TRBV5-6 and TRBJ2-7): DAGVTQSPTHLIKTRGQQVTLRCSPKSGHDTVSWYQQALGQGPQFIFQYYEEEERQRGNFPDRFSGHQFPNYSSELNVNALLLGDSALYLCASSRRDTYYEQYFGPGTRLTVT.

In this sample, this clonotype turned up a few times. This sequence joins TRBV29-1 and TRBJ2-2; 11 positions agree with TRBD2. This CDR3 has 15 residues. Germline values: CDR1 SQVTM, CDR2 ANQGSEA. V shed 2 bases, J shed 5 bases, and the junction held 4 bases outside the gene matches. The DNA for the CDR3 is TGCAGCGTTGAAATACTAGCGGGAGATACCGGGGAGCTGTTTTTT. Encoded protein: CSVEILAGDTGELFF.

This clonotype was detected a few times. The chain carries TRBV5-1 and TRBJ1-4; a weak D match, TRBD1 (5 bases). The V gene lost 4 bases and the J gene lost 5 bases, with 15 bases spanning the gap. Germline V CDR1 and CDR2: SGHRS, YFSETQ. This CDR3 has 15 residues. The CDR3 sequence: CASSVGPSANEKLFF. In nucleotides, the CDR3 is TGCGCCAGCAGCGTGGGGCCCTCGGCGAATGAAAAACTGTTTTTT.

The V gene is TRBV24-1, the J gene TRBJ2-3, with D possibly called TRBD1 or TRBD2 (5 bases each). Germline loops: CDR1 KGHDR, CDR2 SFDVKD. Trimming removed 7 bases at V and 6 bases at J, with 16 bases between. The CDR3 extends over 14 amino acids. CDR3 coding DNA: TGTGCCACCAGGGGGGTCAGTGGACCGGATACGCAGTATTTT. Translating it yields CATRGVSGPDTQYF.

This chain uses TRBV7-2 with TRBJ2-3; no clear D gene. The CDR3 runs 13 residues. The V gene lost 0 bases and the J gene lost 6 bases, with 7 bases spanning the gap. The germline V gene encodes CDR1 SGHTA and CDR2 FQGNSA. CDR3 residues: CASSLAVYDTQYF. The DNA for the CDR3 is TGTGCCAGCAGCTTAGCGGTGTACGATACGCAGTATTTT.

This clonotype was picked up a small number of times. The gene calls are TRBV28 and TRBJ2-7; a weak D match, TRBD1 (5 bases). Trimming shortened V by 6 bases and J by 0 bases, and 12 bases separated the two germline ends. This CDR3 region has 14 residues. Germline CDR1 is MDHEN and CDR2 is SYDVKM. CDR3: CASREQVSSYEQYF. The DNA for the CDR3 is TGTGCCAGCAGGGAACAGGTTTCCTCCTACGAGCAGTACTTC.

The V call is TRBV11-2, the J call TRBJ2-3, with TRBD1 as a possible D gene (5 bases). Germline V lookup: CDR1 SGHAT, CDR2 FQNNGV. The germline V and J ends were trimmed by 1 base and 0 bases, with 14 bases remaining between them. CDR3 size: 17 residues. CDR3 DNA sequence: TGTGCCAGCAGCTTAGCCTGGGGCCGGCCTAGCACAGATACGCAGTATTTT. Its translation: CASSLAWGRPSTDTQYF.

This clonotype was counted a few times. The gene calls are TRBV6-5 and TRBJ1-5; D gene unclear. From germline, CDR1 is MNHEY and CDR2 SVGAGI. V was cut by 0 bases and J by 1 base, with 7 bases left in between. There are 15 residues in the CDR3. This CDR3 is CASSYSAGSNQPQHF. CDR3 nucleotides: TGTGCCAGCAGTTACTCGGCAGGCAGCAATCAGCCCCAGCATTTT.

The chain couples TRBV20-1 to TRBJ2-5, with D unclear. Germline CDR1 DFQATT, CDR2 SNEGSKA (reference sequence). This CDR3 is 14 amino acids long. Trimming took 0 bases from V and 2 from J, leaving 10 bases between them. CDR3 protein: CSARDLRRQETQYF. CDR3 sequence (DNA): TGCAGTGCTAGAGATCTTAGACGACAAGAGACCCAGTACTTC.

The sample holds a few counts of this clonotype. The chain links TRBV30 to TRBJ2-4; D is unclear. Germline V gene lookup returns CDR1 GTSNPN and CDR2 SVGIG (reference sequence). The CDR3 runs 16 residues. The V and J ends lost 3 bases and 0 bases respectively, with 15 bases between them. The DNA of the CDR3 is TGTGCCTGGAGCGCCGGGCCTTTCTTAGCCAAAAACATTCAGTACTTC. Its protein is CAWSAGPFLAKNIQYF. Looking up the rest from reference TRBV30 and TRBJ2-4 gives the full variable domain: SQTIHQWPATLVQPVGSPLSLECTVEGTSNPNLYWYRQAAGRGLQLLFYSVGIGQISSEVPQNLSASRPQDRQFILSSKKLLLSDSGFYLCAWSAGPFLAKNIQYFGAGTRLSVL.

This clonotype was observed a few times. V is TRBV20-1 and J is TRBJ1-1; D is possibly TRBD1 (6 bases). The CDR3 has 14 residues. The V gene's germline CDR1 is DFQATT and CDR2 SNEGSKA (reference sequence). Trimming removed 2 bases at V and 0 bases at J, with 10 bases between. The CDR3 nucleotides read TGCAGTGCTAGAAGGGGACATATGAACACTGAAGCTTTCTTT. It specifies CSARRGHMNTEAFF.

On this clonotype: One junction end does not reproduce the germline sequence, and a read error may be involved. This sequence joins TRBV5-6 and TRBJ2-7; 11 bases line up with TRBD2. Germline V lookup: CDR1 SGHDT, CDR2 YYEEEE. CDR3 length: 14 residues. The CDR3 sequence: CASSLTSSGRRSFF. The CDR3 DNA follows: TGTGCCAGCAGCTTGACGTCTAGCGGGAGGCGGTCCTTCTTC.